This T cell receptor (beta chain) was identified in a study of long-term antiretroviral therapy in people with HIV. The run of the v3.0 immunoSEQ assay was at survey level. Data came from immunoSEQ multiplex PCR; TCRdb stores just in-frame clones and leaves some out. The sample consists of tens of thousands of clones, 94% of them appearing once. CDR1 is SGHAT and CDR2 is FQNNGV in the germline V gene. The CDR3 has 15 amino acids. The V segment lost 7 bases and the J segment 3 bases; nucleotides outside the gene matches: 8. Remarks on this clone: Its antigen is not identified.

Whole-study results and caveats: Researchers lacked any data on ART adherence, viral resistance or therapy changes. Clones with expansion before ART led the repertoire at all time points.

The TCR sequence derives from a man aged 50-60 years with HIV. V usage is TRBV11-2 and J usage is TRBJ2-2; 7 bases are shared with TRBD2. The source was unsorted PBMCs, collected 7.3 to 7.5 years after starting antiretroviral therapy. The CDR3: CASTPGGPYTGELFF. The CDR3 bases are TGTGCCAGCACCCCGGGGGGACCTTACACCGGGGAGCTGTTTTTT.